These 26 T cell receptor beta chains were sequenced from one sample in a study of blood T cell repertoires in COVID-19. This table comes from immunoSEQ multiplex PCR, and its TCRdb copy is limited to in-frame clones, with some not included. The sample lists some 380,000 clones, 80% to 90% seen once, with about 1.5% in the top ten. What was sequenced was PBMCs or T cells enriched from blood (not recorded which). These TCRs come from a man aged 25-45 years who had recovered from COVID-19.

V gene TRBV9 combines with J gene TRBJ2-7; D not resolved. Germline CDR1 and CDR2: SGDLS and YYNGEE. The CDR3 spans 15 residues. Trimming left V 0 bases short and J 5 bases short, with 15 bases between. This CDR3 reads CASSVGSGSMNEQYF. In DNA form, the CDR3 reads TGTGCCAGCAGCGTAGGGTCCGGGTCTATGAACGAGCAGTACTTC. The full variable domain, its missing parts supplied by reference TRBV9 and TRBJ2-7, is DSGVTQTPKHLITATGQRVTLRCSPRSGDLSVYWYQQSLDQGLQFLIQYYNGEERAKGNILERFSAQQFPDLHSELNLSSLELGDSALYFCASSVGSGSMNEQYFGPGTRLTVT.

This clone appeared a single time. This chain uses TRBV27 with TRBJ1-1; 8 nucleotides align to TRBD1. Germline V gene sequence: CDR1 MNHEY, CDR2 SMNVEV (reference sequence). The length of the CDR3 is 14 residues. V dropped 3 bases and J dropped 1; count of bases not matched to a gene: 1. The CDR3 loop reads CASSLGTGNTEAFF. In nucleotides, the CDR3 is TGTGCCAGCAGTTTGGGGACAGGGAACACTGAAGCTTTCTTT.

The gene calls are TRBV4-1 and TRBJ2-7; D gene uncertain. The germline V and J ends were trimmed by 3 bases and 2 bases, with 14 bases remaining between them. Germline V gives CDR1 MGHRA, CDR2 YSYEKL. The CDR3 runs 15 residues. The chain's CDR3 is CASSHNWVGTYEQYF. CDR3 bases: TGCGCCAGCAGCCATAATTGGGTGGGCACCTACGAGCAGTACTTC.

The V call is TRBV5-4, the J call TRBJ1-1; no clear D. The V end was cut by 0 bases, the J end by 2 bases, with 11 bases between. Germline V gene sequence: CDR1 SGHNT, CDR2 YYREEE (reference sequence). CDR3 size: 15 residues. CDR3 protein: CASSLALGGNTEAFF. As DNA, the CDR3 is TGTGCCAGCAGCTTGGCCCTGGGAGGAAACACTGAAGCTTTCTTT.

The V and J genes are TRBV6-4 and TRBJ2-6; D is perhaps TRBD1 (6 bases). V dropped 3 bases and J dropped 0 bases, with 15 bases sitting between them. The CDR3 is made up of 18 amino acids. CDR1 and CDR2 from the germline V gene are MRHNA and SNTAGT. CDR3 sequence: CASSESPGTTSGANVLTF. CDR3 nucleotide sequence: TGTGCCAGCAGTGAGTCTCCAGGGACAACCTCTGGGGCCAACGTCCTGACTTTC.

The CDR3 spells CASSRGQGAFGELFF. The CDR3, as DNA: TGCGCCAGCAGCAGAGGACAGGGGGCGTTCGGGGAGCTGTTTTTT. The chain carries TRBV4-1 and TRBJ2-2; 11 positions match TRBD1. The CDR3 loop spans 15 amino acids. The V gene end was trimmed by 5 bases and the J gene end by 7 bases; junction bases not matched to a gene: 6. The germline V gene has CDR1 MGHRA and CDR2 YSYEKL.

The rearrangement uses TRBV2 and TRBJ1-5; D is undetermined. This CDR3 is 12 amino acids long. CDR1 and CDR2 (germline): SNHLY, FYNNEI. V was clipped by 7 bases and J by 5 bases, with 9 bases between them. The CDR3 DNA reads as TGTGCCAGCACCGAGACTGATCAGCCCCAGCATTTT. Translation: CASTETDQPQHF.

This CDR3 is CASSLPSGVDEQFF. CDR3 nucleotides: TGTGCCAGCAGCTTGCCTAGCGGGGTAGATGAGCAGTTCTTC. The chain employs TRBV5-4 and TRBJ2-1; TRBD2 aligns across 9 bases. V was pared by 1 base and J by 8 bases, with 4 bases of the junction left unmatched. The CDR3 has 14 residues. The germline V gene encodes CDR1 SGHNT and CDR2 YYREEE (reference sequence). The whole variable domain, filled in from reference TRBV5-4 and TRBJ2-1, reads ETGVTQSPTHLIKTRGQQVTLRCSSQSGHNTVSWYQQALGQGPQFIFQYYREEENGRGNFPPRFSGLQFPNYSSELNVNALELDDSALYLCASSLPSGVDEQFFGPGTRLTVL.

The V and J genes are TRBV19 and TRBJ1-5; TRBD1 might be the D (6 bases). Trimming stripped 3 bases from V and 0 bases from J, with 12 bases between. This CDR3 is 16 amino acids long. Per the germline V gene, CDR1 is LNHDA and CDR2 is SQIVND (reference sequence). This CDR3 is CASSIRPGDSNQPQHF. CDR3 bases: TGTGCCAGTAGTATCAGGCCAGGGGATAGCAATCAGCCCCAGCATTTT. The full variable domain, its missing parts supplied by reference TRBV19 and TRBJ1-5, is DGGITQSPKYLFRKEGQNVTLSCEQNLNHDAMYWYRQDPGQGLRLIYYSQIVNDFQKGDIAEGYSVSREKKESFPLTVTSAQKNPTAFYLCASSIRPGDSNQPQHFGDGTRLSIL.

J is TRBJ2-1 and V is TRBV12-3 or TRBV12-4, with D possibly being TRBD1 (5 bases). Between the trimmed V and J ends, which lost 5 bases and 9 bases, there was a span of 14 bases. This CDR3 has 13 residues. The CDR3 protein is CASSPQARAEQFF. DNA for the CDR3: TGTGCCAGCAGTCCACAGGCTCGAGCTGAGCAGTTCTTC.

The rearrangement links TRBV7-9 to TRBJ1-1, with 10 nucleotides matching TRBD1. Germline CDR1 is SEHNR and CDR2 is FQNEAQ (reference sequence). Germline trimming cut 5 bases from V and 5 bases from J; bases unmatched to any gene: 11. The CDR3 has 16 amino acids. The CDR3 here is CASSLDPGQGDTEAFF. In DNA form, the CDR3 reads TGTGCCAGCAGCCTAGATCCCGGACAGGGGGATACTGAAGCTTTCTTT.

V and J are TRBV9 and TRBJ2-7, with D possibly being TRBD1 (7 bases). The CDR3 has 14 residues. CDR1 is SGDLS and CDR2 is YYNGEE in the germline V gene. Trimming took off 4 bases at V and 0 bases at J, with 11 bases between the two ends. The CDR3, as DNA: TGTGCCAGCAGCCCTCAGGGGGGCTCCTACGAGCAGTACTTC. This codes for CASSPQGGSYEQYF.

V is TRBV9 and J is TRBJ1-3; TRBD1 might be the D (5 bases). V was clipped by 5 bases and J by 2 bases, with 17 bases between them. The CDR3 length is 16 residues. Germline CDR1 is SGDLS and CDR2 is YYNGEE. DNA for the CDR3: TGTGCCAGCAGGGGGGATCACGGAGGGACTGGAAACACCATATATTTT. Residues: CASRGDHGGTGNTIYF.

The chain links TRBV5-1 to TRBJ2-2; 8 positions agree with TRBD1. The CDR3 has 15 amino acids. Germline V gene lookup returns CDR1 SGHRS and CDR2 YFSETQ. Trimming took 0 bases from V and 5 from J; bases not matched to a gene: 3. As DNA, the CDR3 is TGCGCCAGCAGCTTGGGACAGGGGATGACCGGGGAGCTGTTTTTT. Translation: CASSLGQGMTGELFF. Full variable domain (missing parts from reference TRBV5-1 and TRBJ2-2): KAGVTQTPRYLIKTRGQQVTLSCSPISGHRSVSWYQQTPGQGLQFLFEYFSETQRNKGNFPGRFSGRQFSNSRSEMNVSTLELGDSALYLCASSLGQGMTGELFFGEGSRLTVL.

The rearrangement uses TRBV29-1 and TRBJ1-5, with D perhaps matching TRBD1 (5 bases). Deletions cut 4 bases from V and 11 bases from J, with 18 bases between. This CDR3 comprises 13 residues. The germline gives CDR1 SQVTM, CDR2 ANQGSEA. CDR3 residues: CSVVRPPGEAQHF. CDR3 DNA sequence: TGCAGCGTTGTCCGCCCCCCGGGGGAGGCCCAGCATTTT.

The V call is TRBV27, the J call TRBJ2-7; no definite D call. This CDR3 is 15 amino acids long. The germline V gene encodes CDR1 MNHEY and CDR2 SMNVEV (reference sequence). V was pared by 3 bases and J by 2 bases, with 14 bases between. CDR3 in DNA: TGTGCCAGCAGTTTCGCGAGCACGGGTCCCTACGAGCAGTACTTC. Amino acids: CASSFASTGPYEQYF.

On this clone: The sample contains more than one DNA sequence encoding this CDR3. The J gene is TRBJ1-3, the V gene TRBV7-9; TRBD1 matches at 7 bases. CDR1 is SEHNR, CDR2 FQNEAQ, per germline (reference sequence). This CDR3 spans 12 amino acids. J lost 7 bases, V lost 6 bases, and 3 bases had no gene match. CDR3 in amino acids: CASSLQGNTIYF. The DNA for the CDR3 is TGTGCCAGCAGTCTACAGGGGAACACCATATATTTT.

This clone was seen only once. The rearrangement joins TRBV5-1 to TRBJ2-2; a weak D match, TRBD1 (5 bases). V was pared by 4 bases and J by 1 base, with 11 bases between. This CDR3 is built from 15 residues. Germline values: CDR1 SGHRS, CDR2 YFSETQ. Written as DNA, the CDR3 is TGCGCCAGCAGCAAGATAGGACAGAACACCGGGGAGCTGTTTTTT. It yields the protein CASSKIGQNTGELFF. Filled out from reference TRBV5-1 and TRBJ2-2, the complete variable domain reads KAGVTQTPRYLIKTRGQQVTLSCSPISGHRSVSWYQQTPGQGLQFLFEYFSETQRNKGNFPGRFSGRQFSNSRSEMNVSTLELGDSALYLCASSKIGQNTGELFFGEGSRLTVL.

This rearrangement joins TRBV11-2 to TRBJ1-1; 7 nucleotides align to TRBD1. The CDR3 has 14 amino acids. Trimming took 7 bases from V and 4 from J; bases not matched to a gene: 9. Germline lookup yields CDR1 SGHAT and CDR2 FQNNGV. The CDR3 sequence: CASTATGSGTEAFF. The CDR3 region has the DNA TGTGCCAGCACCGCGACAGGGTCCGGCACTGAAGCTTTCTTT. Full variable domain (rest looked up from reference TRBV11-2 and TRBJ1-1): EAGVAQSPRYKIIEKRQSVAFWCNPISGHATLYWYQQILGQGPKLLIQFQNNGVVDDSQLPKDRFSAERLKGVDSTLKIQPAKLEDSAVYLCASTATGSGTEAFFGQGTRLTVV.

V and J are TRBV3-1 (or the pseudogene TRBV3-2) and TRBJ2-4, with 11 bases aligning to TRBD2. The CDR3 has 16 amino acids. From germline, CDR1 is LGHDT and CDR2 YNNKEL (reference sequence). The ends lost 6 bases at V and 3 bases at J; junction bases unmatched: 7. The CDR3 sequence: CASRTTSGGVKNIQYF. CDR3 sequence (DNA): TGTGCCAGCAGGACCACTAGCGGGGGTGTCAAAAACATTCAGTACTTC.

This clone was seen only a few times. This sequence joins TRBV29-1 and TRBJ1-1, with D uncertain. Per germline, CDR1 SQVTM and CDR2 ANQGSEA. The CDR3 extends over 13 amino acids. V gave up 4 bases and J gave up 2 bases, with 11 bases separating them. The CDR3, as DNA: TGCAGCGTTGCGAGCGCGATAAACACTGAAGCTTTCTTT. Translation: CSVASAINTEAFF. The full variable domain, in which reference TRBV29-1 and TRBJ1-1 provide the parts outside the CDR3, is SAVISQKPSRDICQRGTSLTIQCQVDSQVTMMFWYRQQPGQSLTLIATANQGSEATYESGFVIDKFPISRPNLTFSTLTVSNMSPEDSSIYLCSVASAINTEAFFGQGTRLTVV.

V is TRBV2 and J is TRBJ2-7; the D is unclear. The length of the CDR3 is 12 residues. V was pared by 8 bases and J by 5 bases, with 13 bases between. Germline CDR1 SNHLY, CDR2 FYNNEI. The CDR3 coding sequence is TGTGCCAGCCGCTTCCAGTCCGACGAGCAGTACTTC. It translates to CASRFQSDEQYF.

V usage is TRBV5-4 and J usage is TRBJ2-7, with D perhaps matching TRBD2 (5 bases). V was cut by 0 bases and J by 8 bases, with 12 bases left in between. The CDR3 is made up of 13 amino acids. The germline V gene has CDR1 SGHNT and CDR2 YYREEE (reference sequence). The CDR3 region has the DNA TGTGCCAGCAGCTTGGAGGCTAGCAATAAGCAGTACTTC. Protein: CASSLEASNKQYF.

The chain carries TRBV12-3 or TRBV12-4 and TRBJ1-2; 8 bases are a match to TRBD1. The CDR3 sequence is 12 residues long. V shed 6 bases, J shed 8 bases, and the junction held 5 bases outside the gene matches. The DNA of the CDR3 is TGTGCCAGCAGCCCAGGGGGCAGCGGCTACACCTTC. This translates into CASSPGGSGYTF.

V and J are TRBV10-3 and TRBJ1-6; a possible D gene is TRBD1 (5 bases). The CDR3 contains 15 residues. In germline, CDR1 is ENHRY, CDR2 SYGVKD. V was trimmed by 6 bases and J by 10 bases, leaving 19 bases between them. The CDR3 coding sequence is TGTGCCATCAGGGGGAGGTCGCAGGGTGACTCACCCCTCCACTTT. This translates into CAIRGRSQGDSPLHF.

This CDR3 is CAWDREQPTEAFF. The CDR3, as DNA: TGTGCCTGGGACCGGGAGCAACCGACTGAAGCTTTCTTT. The gene calls are TRBV30 and TRBJ1-1, with D uncertain. Trimming left V 5 bases short and J 5 bases short, with 15 bases between. Germline V gives CDR1 GTSNPN, CDR2 SVGIG (reference sequence). The CDR3 length is 13 residues.